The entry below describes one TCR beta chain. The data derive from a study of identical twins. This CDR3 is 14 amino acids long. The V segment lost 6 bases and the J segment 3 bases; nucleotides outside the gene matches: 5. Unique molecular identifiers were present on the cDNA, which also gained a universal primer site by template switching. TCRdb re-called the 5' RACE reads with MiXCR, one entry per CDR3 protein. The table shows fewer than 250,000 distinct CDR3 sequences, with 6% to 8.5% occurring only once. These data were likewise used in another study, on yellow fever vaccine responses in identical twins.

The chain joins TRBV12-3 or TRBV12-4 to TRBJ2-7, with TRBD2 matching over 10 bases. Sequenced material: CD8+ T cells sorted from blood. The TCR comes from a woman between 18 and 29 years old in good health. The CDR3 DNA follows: TGTGCCAGCAGCCTAGCGGGAGTGGACTACGAGCAGTACTTC. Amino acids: CASSLAGVDYEQYF.